This TCR beta chain was captured by sequencing in a study of T-cell reconstitution after alpha-beta-depleted transplantation in children. Study-wide findings and caveats: After transplant, at about two months, alpha-beta T cells were reportedly derived from several hundred expanded graft clones. Surviving recipient T cells and thymic progenitors accounted for the high day-60 TCRbeta diversity observed in some patients. Diversity and T-cell counts at one year after transplant derived mostly from new T cells.

On this clonotype: The antigen is not known.

Using unique molecular identifiers, the investigators prepared the TCRbeta library. MiXCR was run by TCRdb on the PCR reads, yielding one entry per CDR3 protein. The sample has 580,000 or so distinct CDR3 sequences; 23% are singletons. The source of this sequence is a boy in the first two years of life who had a stem cell transplant for acute myeloid leukemia, so the T cells may come from the graft donor. The material sequenced was PBMCs, mostly from graft donor cells, taken 360 days after TCRalphabeta/CD19-depleted stem cell transplant.

The DNA for the CDR3 is TGTGCCAGCAGCCTACTCTGGCGGGGGGACTACTACAATGAGCAGTTCTTC. It is translated as CASSLLWRGDYYNEQFF. The chain carries TRBV7-6 and TRBJ2-1, with 8 bases fitting TRBD2. V lost 5 bases and J lost 3; bases outside the gene matches: 12. The CDR3 is made up of 17 amino acids. Germline V gene lookup returns CDR1 SGHVS and CDR2 FNYEAQ.